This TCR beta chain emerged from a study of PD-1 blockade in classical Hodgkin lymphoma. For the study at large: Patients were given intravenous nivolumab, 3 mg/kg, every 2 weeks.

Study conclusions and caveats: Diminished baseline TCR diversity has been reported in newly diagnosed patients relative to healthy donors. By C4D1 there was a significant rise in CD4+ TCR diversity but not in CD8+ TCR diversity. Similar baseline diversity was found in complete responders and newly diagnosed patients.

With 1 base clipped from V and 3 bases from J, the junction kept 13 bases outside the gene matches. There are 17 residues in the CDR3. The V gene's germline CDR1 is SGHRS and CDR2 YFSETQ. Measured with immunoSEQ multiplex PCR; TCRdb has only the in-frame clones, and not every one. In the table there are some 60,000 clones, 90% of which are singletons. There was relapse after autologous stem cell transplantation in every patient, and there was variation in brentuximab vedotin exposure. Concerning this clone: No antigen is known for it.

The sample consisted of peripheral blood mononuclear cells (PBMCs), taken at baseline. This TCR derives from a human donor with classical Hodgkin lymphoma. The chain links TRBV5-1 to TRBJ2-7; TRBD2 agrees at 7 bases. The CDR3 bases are TGCGCCAGCAGCTTGAACCCCACCACGGGAGGATTCTACGAGCAGTACTTC. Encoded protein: CASSLNPTTGGFYEQYF. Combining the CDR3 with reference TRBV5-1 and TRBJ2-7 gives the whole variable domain KAGVTQTPRYLIKTRGQQVTLSCSPISGHRSVSWYQQTPGQGLQFLFEYFSETQRNKGNFPGRFSGRQFSNSRSEMNVSTLELGDSALYLCASSLNPTTGGFYEQYFGPGTRLTVT.